This entry lists 6 T cell receptor beta chains sequenced from one sample in a study of cytomegalovirus exposure and HLA in healthy donors. The PCR contained 60 Vbeta and 13 Jbeta primers. The assay was immunoSEQ multiplex PCR, and TCRdb's table has in-frame clones only and misses some. The repertoire holds some 120,000 clones, with around 80% as singletons. Source material: PBMCs. Receptor source: a man aged 25-40 years in good health and CMV-seropositive.

This clone was seen only a few times. V gene TRBV4-2 combines with J gene TRBJ2-1; 13 bases align to TRBD2. The V gene's germline CDR1 is LGHNA and CDR2 YNFKEQ. V lost 0 bases and J lost 10; bases outside the gene matches: 3. This CDR3 is 15 amino acids long. DNA of the CDR3: TGTGCCAGCAGCCAAGATGGGACTAGCGGGAACGAGCAGTTCTTC. Translating it yields CASSQDGTSGNEQFF.

This clone was picked up a small number of times. This rearrangement joins TRBV7-8 to TRBJ1-1, with D maybe TRBD1 (5 bases). The length of the CDR3 is 14 residues. With 2 bases removed from V and 1 base from J, the gap between germline ends came to 8 bases. The germline gives CDR1 SGHVS, CDR2 FQNEAQ. The CDR3 DNA follows: TGTGCCAGCAGCTTACAGGGAAGGAACACTGAAGCTTTCTTT. This gives the protein CASSLQGRNTEAFF.

This clone came up once. The junction and the germline gene differ at one end; a read error may be behind it. The chain employs TRBV7-7 and TRBJ2-2; D gene uncertain. CDR3 length: 14 residues. CDR1 and CDR2 from the germline V gene are SSHAT and FNYEAQ (reference sequence). The CDR3 loop is CASSLETYTGELFF. CDR3 nucleotides: TGTGCTAGCAGCTTAGAGACATACACCGGGGAGCTGTTTTTT.

This clone appeared a few times. This chain links TRBV6-6 with TRBJ1-2; D is perhaps TRBD1 (5 bases). This CDR3 has 14 amino acids. Trimming pared 7 bases from V and 5 bases from J, leaving 17 bases between. In germline, CDR1 is MNHNY, CDR2 SVGAGI (reference sequence). The DNA for the CDR3 is TGTGCCAGCACCCCTACGAGGACAACTTATGGCTACACCTTC. It specifies CASTPTRTTYGYTF.

J is TRBJ2-1 and V is TRBV7-3, with D unclear. The V and J ends lost 4 bases and 0 bases respectively, with 7 bases between them. The V gene's germline CDR1 is SGHTA and CDR2 FQGTGA. This CDR3 has 14 residues. The CDR3 nucleotides read TGTGCCAGCAGCTCCTCGGTCTCCTACAATGAGCAGTTCTTC. Amino acid sequence: CASSSSVSYNEQFF.

The rearrangement links TRBV25-1 to TRBJ1-3; tentative D call: TRBD1 (5 bases). The CDR3 is 13 residues long. Looked up from germline, CDR1 is MGHDK and CDR2 is SYGVNS. Deletions cut 7 bases from V and 4 bases from J, with 11 bases between. The DNA of the CDR3 is TGTGCCAGCACTAGGGGCCGGGGAAACACCATATATTTT. Translating gives CASTRGRGNTIYF.